These 6 T cell receptor beta chains originate from one sample sequenced in a study of PD-1 blockade in classical Hodgkin lymphoma. TCRdb keeps only in-frame clones here, not all; method: immunoSEQ multiplex PCR. The data show more than 90,000 clones, roughly four fifths seen once. Each patient experienced a relapse that followed autologous stem cell transplantation, and brentuximab vedotin exposure varied. The sequencing used peripheral blood mononuclear cells (PBMCs), collected before the second cycle of nivolumab. Receptor source: a human donor with classical Hodgkin lymphoma.

J is TRBJ2-2 and V is TRBV11-3; D is uncertain. Germline loops: CDR1 SGHNT, CDR2 YENEEA. With 1 base removed from V and 4 bases from J, the gap between germline ends came to 10 bases. The CDR3 spans 15 residues. In DNA form, the CDR3 reads TGTGCCAGCAGCTTAGGGCAGACTTTCACCGGGGAGCTGTTTTTT. It specifies CASSLGQTFTGELFF. Full variable domain (outside the CDR3, taken from reference TRBV11-3 and TRBJ2-2): EAGVVQSPRYKIIEKKQPVAFWCNPISGHNTLYWYLQNLGQGPELLIRYENEEAVDDSQLPKDRFSAERLKGVDSTLKIQPAELGDSAVYLCASSLGQTFTGELFFGEGSRLTVL.

This chain links TRBV9 with TRBJ2-1; either TRBD1 or TRBD2 may supply D (6 bases each). The CDR3 runs 15 residues. Trimming took off 0 bases at V and 3 bases at J, with 10 bases between the two ends. Germline CDR1 is SGDLS and CDR2 is YYNGEE. The CDR3 sequence is CASSVDGGDYNEQFF. CDR3 coding DNA: TGTGCCAGCAGCGTAGACGGGGGCGACTACAATGAGCAGTTCTTC.

The chain carries TRBV10-3 and TRBJ2-7; D might be TRBD1 (6 bases). The germline CDR1 and CDR2 sequences are ENHRY and SYGVKD. V was shortened by 5 bases and J by 5 bases, with 10 bases between the two germline ends. This CDR3 comprises 12 residues. The CDR3, as DNA: TGTGCCATCAGTCTACAGGGTCACGAGCAGTACTTC. Protein product: CAISLQGHEQYF.

This clone was counted a single time. V and J are TRBV5-4 and TRBJ2-3; D is perhaps TRBD2 (5 bases). Germline V gene data show CDR1 as SGHNT and CDR2 as YYREEE (reference sequence). Between the trimmed V and J ends, which lost 4 bases and 7 bases, there was a span of 22 bases. The CDR3 totals 16 residues. DNA of the CDR3: TGTGCCAGCAGCCAGGCCGGGGTACCCTCGGCGTATACGCAGTATTTT. Translation: CASSQAGVPSAYTQYF.

In the case of this clone: One junction end does not reproduce the germline sequence, and a read error may be involved. The chain recombines TRBV5-1 with TRBJ2-7, with D unclear. This CDR3 region has 9 residues. CDR1 SGHRS and CDR2 YFSETQ come from the germline V gene. The CDR3 DNA reads as TGCGCCAGCAGCACCGGACGGCCCTTC. Protein sequence: CASSTGRPF.

This rearrangement joins TRBV19 to TRBJ2-7, with D unresolved. Trimming shortened V by 2 bases and J by 3 bases, and 8 bases separated the two germline ends. CDR3 length equals 13 residues. Germline assignment: CDR1 LNHDA and CDR2 SQIVND (reference sequence). The CDR3 DNA reads TGTGCCAGTAGTATACTCCCTGACTACGAGCAGTACTTC. Its protein product is CASSILPDYEQYF.